Below, one T cell receptor beta chain is given with its context. The CDR3 sequence is 16 residues long. Germline CDR1 MDHEN, CDR2 SYDVKM. Losses at the gene ends were 5 bases for V and 1 base for J; bases not matched to a gene: 9. PCR amplification relied on 60 Vbeta primers (plus 13 Jbeta primers). Assay: immunoSEQ multiplex PCR; the TCRdb copy retains only in-frame clones and omits some. The sample contains some 160,000 clones, over 70% of which appear only once. This record belongs to a study of cytomegalovirus exposure and HLA in healthy donors. The rearrangement links TRBV28 to TRBJ1-1, with TRBD1 matching 8 bases. This clonotype was sampled from a middle-aged woman in good health and CMV-seropositive. The specimen was PBMCs. This CDR3 reads CASSTDPGQGNTEAFF. The CDR3 DNA follows: TGTGCCAGCAGTACGGACCCCGGACAGGGGAACACTGAAGCTTTCTTT.